This T cell receptor (beta chain) was captured by sequencing in a study of T cell repertoires in cytomegalovirus infection. The overall study: An indication of both CMV infection and matching HLA type came from public TCR beta signatures.

Study-level results: Individuals carrying CMV plus the relevant HLA were identified by cumulative frequency of public TCR beta families.

TCRdb analysed the reads with MiXCR anew, one entry per CDR3 protein. This sample has more than 650,000 distinct CDR3 sequences; roughly 36% occur once, and the top ten carry under 3%. The J segment lost 6 bases and the V segment lost 3 bases, leaving 15 bases of the junction unmatched. CDR3 length: 17 residues. Germline assignment: CDR1 LGHNT and CDR2 FRNRAP. Of note for this clonotype: Antigen unknown.

Sequencing used PBMCs. The J gene is TRBJ1-2, the V gene TRBV12-5, with 8 positions matching TRBD1. This clonotype was sampled from a human donor in good health (CMV status not recorded). Some clones in this sample may be carry-over from other donors' samples. CDR3 bases: TGTGCTAGTGGTTTACATAGAACCTTGGACAGGGTTCATGGCTACACCTTC. Its translation is CASGLHRTLDRVHGYTF.